Presented here are 3 T cell receptor beta chains from one specimen sequenced in a study of patients and donors after allogeneic stem cell transplantation. TCRdb used MiXCR to reprocess the RT-PCR reads, holding one entry per CDR3 protein. Here the sample spans about 150,000 distinct CDR3 sequences, about a third being singletons. The sample consisted of blood, either unsorted or a sorted T cell fraction (not recorded which). Source of these receptors: a human donor who was either an allogeneic HSCT recipient or a stem cell or donor lymphocyte infusion donor (not recorded which). It is not recorded whose cells these are; they may come from a transplant donor.

This clonotype was observed a handful of times. The chain is built from TRBV6-5 and TRBJ1-1, with 9 nucleotides matching TRBD1. Trimming cost V 5 bases and J 5 bases; bases outside gene matches: 9. The CDR3 contains 15 residues. Germline CDR1 MNHEY, CDR2 SVGAGI. This CDR3 reads CASSGTGGTGTEAFF. The DNA of the CDR3 is TGTGCCAGCAGTGGTACAGGGGGCACGGGTACTGAAGCTTTCTTT.

The chain employs TRBV6-6 and TRBJ1-2, with a tentative D call TRBD1 (5 bases). The CDR3 sequence is 12 residues long. V lost 2 bases and J 6 bases, leaving 7 bases between the germline ends. CDR1 MNHNY and CDR2 SVGAGI come from the germline V gene (reference sequence). CDR3 in amino acids: CASSYRDDGYTF. The CDR3 region has the DNA TGTGCCAGCAGTTACAGGGACGATGGCTACACCTTC.

The rearrangement joins TRBV9 to TRBJ2-1; maybe TRBD1 (5 bases). Germline CDR1 and CDR2: SGDLS and YYNGEE. This CDR3 comprises 17 residues. The V end lost 4 bases, the J end lost 0 bases, and 17 bases lay between the germline ends. The CDR3 spells CASSSGRGSSSYNEQFF. CDR3 sequence (DNA): TGTGCCAGCAGCTCAGGTAGGGGATCTAGCTCCTACAATGAGCAGTTCTTC.